One sample yielded the 30 T cell receptor beta chains listed below, sequenced in a study of cytomegalovirus exposure and HLA in healthy donors. Researchers ran the PCR with 60 Vbeta and 13 Jbeta primers. Assay used: immunoSEQ multiplex PCR; TCRdb lists only in-frame clones, some missing. The sample yields 150,000 to 200,000 clones, around 76% seen once. Sequencing was performed on PBMCs. Source of these receptors: a man aged 60 to 69 in good health and CMV-seronegative.

The rearrangement uses TRBV2 and TRBJ1-5, with 8 bases aligning to TRBD1. The CDR3 runs 14 residues. V shed 6 bases, J shed 1 base, and the junction held 2 bases outside the gene matches. CDR1 SNHLY and CDR2 FYNNEI come from the germline V gene. As DNA, the CDR3 is TGTGCCAGCAGGGACAGGGTAAGCAATCAGCCCCAGCATTTT. Amino acids: CASRDRVSNQPQHF.

Turning to this clone: The junction and the germline gene differ at one end; a read error may be behind it. The chain carries TRBV6-5 and TRBJ1-1; D perhaps matches TRBD1 (6 bases). The CDR3 is 13 residues long. CDR1 is MNHEY, CDR2 SVGAGI, per germline. The CDR3 coding sequence is TGTGCCAGCAGTTACCCTCAGGGGAGATGGTCACCGTTT. Its translation: CASSYPQGRWSPF.

V usage is TRBV20-1 and J usage is TRBJ2-1; D gene ambiguous. This CDR3 has 11 amino acids. Germline assignment: CDR1 DFQATT and CDR2 SNEGSKA (reference sequence). V lost 6 bases, J lost 6 bases, and 9 bases lay in between. The DNA for the CDR3 is TGCAGTGCGAGTACTGTCAATGAGCAGTTCTTC. It yields the protein CSASTVNEQFF.

V and J are TRBV7-2 and TRBJ1-3; TRBD1 aligns across 8 bases. J lost 1 base, V lost 5 bases, and 7 bases had no gene match. This CDR3 comprises 16 residues. Per the germline V gene, CDR1 is SGHTA and CDR2 is FQGNSA. CDR3: CASSPRTGYSGNTIYF. In DNA, the CDR3 is TGTGCCAGCAGCCCGCGGACAGGGTATTCTGGAAACACCATATATTTT.

In its sample, this clone was seen once. This chain joins TRBV9 and TRBJ1-5, with D possibly being TRBD1 (6 bases). In germline, CDR1 is SGDLS, CDR2 YYNGEE. Trimming took 1 base from V and 5 from J, leaving 13 bases between them. This CDR3 has 15 residues. CDR3 sequence: CASSVTQGSDQPQHF. The CDR3 DNA sequence: TGTGCCAGCAGCGTAACCCAGGGGAGCGATCAGCCCCAGCATTTT.

This clone was detected once. V gene TRBV5-1 combines with J gene TRBJ2-4; 9 bases match TRBD1. The germline V gene has CDR1 SGHRS and CDR2 YFSETQ. The CDR3 spans 15 residues. After removal of 4 bases from V and 7 bases from J, the junction contained 9 bases not matched to a gene. In DNA, the CDR3 is TGCGCCAGCAGCCTGGGACAGGGTGTGAGGAACATTCAGTACTTC. It is translated as CASSLGQGVRNIQYF.

V is TRBV10-1 and J is TRBJ1-6, with a possible D match to TRBD1 (6 bases). Deletions cut 4 bases from V and 5 bases from J, with 12 bases between. Germline lookup yields CDR1 WNHNN and CDR2 SYGVQD (reference sequence). The CDR3 has 15 amino acids. The CDR3 DNA reads TGCGCCAGCAGTGCCCTAGGGGGTGATAATTCACCCCTCCACTTT. Residues: CASSALGGDNSPLHF.

This clone was observed once. The chain couples TRBV19 to TRBJ2-2; 12 nucleotides match TRBD2. Germline CDR1 and CDR2: LNHDA and SQIVND (reference sequence). The V and J ends lost 10 bases and 4 bases, in that order; junction bases with no gene match: 10. This CDR3 is built from 16 residues. The CDR3 DNA reads TGTGCCACCAAAGGACTAGCGGGGTCGGGCACCGGGGAGCTGTTTTTT. It codes for CATKGLAGSGTGELFF.

The V and J genes are TRBV5-8 and TRBJ2-5; TRBD2 aligns across 15 bases. In germline, CDR1 is SGHTS, CDR2 YDEGEE. V was clipped by 4 bases and J by 2 bases; unmatched bases: 3. CDR3 length equals 16 residues. The CDR3 region has the DNA TGTGCCAGCAGCCCGGGACTAGCGGGAGGACAAGAGACCCAGTACTTC. Protein sequence: CASSPGLAGGQETQYF.

V gene TRBV4-2 combines with J gene TRBJ1-3; 11 bases align to TRBD1. Trimming cost V 0 bases and J 7 bases; bases outside gene matches: 8. The CDR3 loop spans 17 amino acids. Germline lookup yields CDR1 LGHNA and CDR2 YNFKEQ. CDR3 DNA: TGTGCCAGCAGCCAAGATTGGGGACAGGGGGAACTTAACACCATATATTTT. Its protein product is CASSQDWGQGELNTIYF.

V gene TRBV18 combines with J gene TRBJ2-7, with 10 positions matching TRBD1. This CDR3 has 15 amino acids. Per the germline V gene, CDR1 is KGHSH and CDR2 is LQKENI. With 6 bases clipped from V and 7 bases from J, the junction kept 12 bases outside the gene matches. CDR3 sequence reads: CASSSPGTGVEEQYF. In nucleotides, the CDR3 is TGTGCCAGCTCGTCTCCCGGGACAGGGGTAGAAGAGCAGTACTTC.

The chain recombines TRBV2 with TRBJ2-1; D is possibly TRBD1 (7 bases). The CDR3 covers 13 residues. V was trimmed by 7 bases and J by 6 bases, leaving 13 bases between them. Germline CDR1 reads SNHLY; CDR2 reads FYNNEI. As DNA, the CDR3 is TGTGCCAGCAACAGCCAGGGGGGCAATGAGCAGTTCTTC. The encoded protein is CASNSQGGNEQFF. The full variable domain, in which reference TRBV2 and TRBJ2-1 provide the parts outside the CDR3, is EPEVTQTPSHQVTQMGQEVILRCVPISNHLYFYWYRQILGQKVEFLVSFYNNEISEKSEIFDDQFSVERPDGSNFTLKIRSTKLEDSAMYFCASNSQGGNEQFFGPGTRLTVL.

This clone is a singleton in its sample. The V gene is TRBV7-2, the J gene TRBJ2-7, with D perhaps matching TRBD2 (7 bases). This CDR3 comprises 13 residues. The ends were cut back, 7 bases at V and 5 bases at J, with 15 bases in the middle. Germline V gene data show CDR1 as SGHTA and CDR2 as FQGNSA. CDR3 nucleotide sequence: TGTGCCAGCATGAGGGGGGGGTGGGACGAGCAGTACTTC. This sequence encodes CASMRGGWDEQYF.

The rearrangement uses TRBV28 and TRBJ2-7; 14 bases align to TRBD2. This CDR3 contains 15 residues. Germline loops: CDR1 MDHEN, CDR2 SYDVKM. The V segment lost 6 bases and the J segment 3 bases; nucleotides outside the gene matches: 4. DNA for the CDR3: TGTGCCAGCAGCGTCGGGACTAGCGGGAGCTACGAGCAGTACTTC. Translated, it gives CASSVGTSGSYEQYF.

The chain recombines TRBV6-1 with TRBJ2-1; the match to TRBD2 covers 12 bases. Germline values: CDR1 MNHNS, CDR2 SASEGT. The CDR3 length is 14 residues. Losses at the gene ends were 4 bases for V and 6 bases for J; bases not matched to a gene: 1. CDR3 in DNA: TGTGCCAGCAGTGGGACTAGCGGGGCCAATGAGCAGTTCTTC. It is translated as CASSGTSGANEQFF.

This chain joins TRBV5-1 and TRBJ2-3, with TRBD2 matching over 7 bases. V gave up 0 bases and J gave up 1 base; unmatched junction bases: 2. This CDR3 contains 15 residues. Germline V gives CDR1 SGHRS, CDR2 YFSETQ. CDR3 region: CASSLELARTDTQYF. CDR3 bases: TGCGCCAGCAGCTTGGAACTAGCGCGCACAGATACGCAGTATTTT.

The chain uses TRBV11-3 and TRBJ2-2, with TRBD1 matching over 7 bases. The J segment lost 0 bases and the V segment lost 4 bases, leaving 2 bases of the junction unmatched. The CDR3 sequence is 15 residues long. Germline V gene data show CDR1 as SGHNT and CDR2 as YENEEA. CDR3 residues: CASSSTGTNTGELFF. The CDR3 DNA follows: TGTGCCAGCAGCTCGACAGGGACGAACACCGGGGAGCTGTTTTTT.

V is TRBV4-1 and J is TRBJ2-7; D gene uncertain. Germline V gene data show CDR1 as MGHRA and CDR2 as YSYEKL. This CDR3 comprises 15 residues. Trimming removed 0 bases at V and 2 bases at J, with 11 bases between. Here the CDR3 reads CASSQDYTSPYEQYF. CDR3 bases: TGCGCCAGCAGCCAAGATTACACCAGTCCCTACGAGCAGTACTTC.

V is TRBV10-3 and J is TRBJ2-5; 7 bases are shared with TRBD2. CDR3 size: 14 residues. Germline CDR1 reads ENHRY; CDR2 reads SYGVKD. V lost 0 bases to trimming and J lost 4 bases; unmatched junction nucleotides: 2. The CDR3 region is CAISESGGGETQYF. The CDR3 nucleotides are TGTGCCATCAGTGAGTCGGGGGGGGGAGAGACCCAGTACTTC.

The V call is TRBV7-3, the J call TRBJ2-3, with 7 bases matching TRBD1. This CDR3 has 15 residues. V dropped 3 bases and J dropped 1; count of bases not matched to a gene: 4. Germline V lookup: CDR1 SGHTA, CDR2 FQGTGA. The CDR3 nucleotides are TGTGCCAGCAGCTTGGGTGGACAGGGCACAGATACGCAGTATTTT. This gives the protein CASSLGGQGTDTQYF.

This clone has just a few counts. The chain couples TRBV7-2 to TRBJ1-1; 7 positions match TRBD1. CDR3 size: 18 residues. Trimming cost V 5 bases and J 0 bases; bases outside gene matches: 15. In germline, CDR1 is SGHTA, CDR2 FQGNSA. The CDR3 protein is CASSLRAGTGALNTEAFF. As DNA, the CDR3 is TGTGCCAGCAGCCTGCGCGCCGGAACAGGGGCCCTGAACACTGAAGCTTTCTTT.

The chain uses TRBV6-5 and TRBJ2-5; 12 bases match TRBD2. Germline V lookup: CDR1 MNHEY, CDR2 SVGAGI. CDR3 length equals 16 residues. The trim removed 4 bases at V and 9 bases at J, leaving 12 bases unmatched. As DNA, the CDR3 is TGTGCCAGCAGTTCGACTAGCGGGAGCTTCCTAGCCCCCCAGTACTTC. It codes for CASSSTSGSFLAPQYF.

The rearrangement joins TRBV10-3 to TRBJ2-5; TRBD1 agrees at 7 bases. Trimming removed 6 bases from V and 0 bases from J; junction bases left unmatched: 7. The CDR3 sequence is 15 residues long. Germline CDR1 ENHRY, CDR2 SYGVKD. The CDR3 DNA reads TGTGCCATCAGAGATGGACAGGACAACCAAGAGACCCAGTACTTC. Amino acids: CAIRDGQDNQETQYF.

Comments on this clone: Germline is not matched at one junction end, which may reflect a read error. The V and J genes are TRBV11-2 and TRBJ1-1; D call uncertain. CDR1 and CDR2 (germline): SGHAT, FQNNGV. The CDR3 has 13 amino acids. The CDR3 loop reads CASSSQWNIEAFF. The CDR3 DNA follows: TGTGCCAGCAGCTCACAGTGGAACATTGAAGCTTTCTTT.

The chain joins TRBV5-8 to TRBJ2-4, with no clear D. The V and J ends lost 2 bases and 1 base respectively, with 16 bases between them. The CDR3 is made up of 17 amino acids. The V gene's germline CDR1 is SGHTS and CDR2 YDEGEE. The CDR3 reads CASSLLRSLMAKNIQYF. In DNA, the CDR3 is TGTGCCAGCAGCTTACTACGATCCCTTATGGCCAAAAACATTCAGTACTTC.

The chain uses TRBV6-5 and TRBJ2-7; 8 bases match TRBD1. The CDR3 sequence is 15 residues long. Germline lookup yields CDR1 MNHEY and CDR2 SVGAGI. The trim removed 3 bases at V and 3 bases at J, leaving 7 bases unmatched. The CDR3: CASSYSTGQVYEQYF. The CDR3 DNA reads as TGTGCCAGCAGTTATAGTACGGGACAGGTCTACGAGCAGTACTTC.

The rearrangement links TRBV29-1 to TRBJ2-5; 7 positions match TRBD1. This CDR3 has 13 amino acids. V shed 4 bases, J shed 5 bases, and the junction held 7 bases outside the gene matches. The germline V gene has CDR1 SQVTM and CDR2 ANQGSEA. The CDR3 reads CSVGPTGTETQYF. The CDR3 DNA follows: TGCAGCGTTGGCCCGACAGGGACGGAGACCCAGTACTTC.

The J gene is TRBJ2-1, the V gene TRBV7-9; D might be TRBD1 (6 bases). V lost 3 bases and J lost 3, with 9 bases in between. CDR1 and CDR2 from the germline V gene are SEHNR and FQNEAQ (reference sequence). The CDR3 runs to 14 residues. The CDR3 loop reads CASSFGTYYNEQFF. Here the CDR3 DNA reads TGTGCCAGCAGCTTTGGGACATACTACAATGAGCAGTTCTTC.

The rearrangement joins TRBV6-4 to TRBJ1-1; TRBD1 matches 10 bases. Germline V gene sequence: CDR1 MRHNA, CDR2 SNTAGT. J gave up 4 bases and V 5 bases, and 1 base lay outside the gene matches. This CDR3 is 13 amino acids long. This CDR3 reads CASSRTGGTEAFF. For the CDR3, the DNA is TGTGCCAGCAGTAGGACAGGGGGCACTGAAGCTTTCTTT.

This chain connects TRBV19 to TRBJ2-6, with 7 bases lining up with TRBD1. The CDR3 is 15 amino acids. CDR1 LNHDA and CDR2 SQIVND come from the germline V gene (reference sequence). Germline trimming cut 5 bases from V and 4 bases from J; bases unmatched to any gene: 5. The chain's CDR3 is CASSQNRGGANVLTF. CDR3 nucleotide sequence: TGTGCCAGTAGTCAAAACAGGGGAGGGGCCAACGTCCTGACTTTC. The full variable domain, its missing parts supplied by reference TRBV19 and TRBJ2-6, is DGGITQSPKYLFRKEGQNVTLSCEQNLNHDAMYWYRQDPGQGLRLIYYSQIVNDFQKGDIAEGYSVSREKKESFPLTVTSAQKNPTAFYLCASSQNRGGANVLTFGAGSRLTVL.